This T cell receptor (beta chain) comes out of a study of shared clonotypes between healthy human individuals. Study-wide findings and caveats: Rarefaction revealed incomplete sorted-subset sequencing despite large depth.

Caucasian adults residing in Nashville, Tennessee made up all the donors. Deep was the level at which the assay was run. Sequenced by immunoSEQ multiplex PCR; TCRdb stores in-frame clones only, minus some. The sample consists of 2 million to 2.5 million clones, over 85% of them appearing once. Notes on this clone: Its antigen remains unknown.

Sequences were obtained from naive CD4+ T cells from PBMCs. Subset defined: CD45RA+ positively selected. This TCR was recovered from a man younger than 35 in good health. Some clones in this sample may be carry-over from other donors' samples.

CDR3 in DNA: TGTGCCAGCAGCAAAGTTATTGGAGTCAGGGGAAAAGATCAGCCCCAGCATTTT. Encoded protein: CASSKVIGVRGKDQPQHF. J is TRBJ1-5 and V is TRBV21-1; the table assigns TRBD1, which was not confirmed against the DNA. TRBV21-1 is noted as a pseudogene. The CDR3 is made up of 18 amino acids.